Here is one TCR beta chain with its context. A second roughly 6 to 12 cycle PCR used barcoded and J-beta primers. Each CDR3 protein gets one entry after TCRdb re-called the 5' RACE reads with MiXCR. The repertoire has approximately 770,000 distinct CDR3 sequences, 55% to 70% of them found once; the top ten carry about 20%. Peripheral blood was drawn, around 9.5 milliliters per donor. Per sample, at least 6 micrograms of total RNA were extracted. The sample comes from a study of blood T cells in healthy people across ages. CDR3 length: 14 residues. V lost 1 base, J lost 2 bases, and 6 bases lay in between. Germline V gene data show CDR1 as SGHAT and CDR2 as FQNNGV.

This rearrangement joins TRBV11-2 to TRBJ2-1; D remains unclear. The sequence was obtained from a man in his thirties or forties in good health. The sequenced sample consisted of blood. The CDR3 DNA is TGTGCCAGCAGCTTAGCCAGGACCTACAATGAGCAGTTCTTC. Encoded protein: CASSLARTYNEQFF.